This note documents a single T cell receptor (beta chain) sequence. The germline CDR1 and CDR2 sequences are SEHNR and FQNEAQ (reference sequence). The CDR3 loop spans 12 amino acids. V lost 0 bases to trimming and J lost 5 bases, with 5 bases between them. During its preparation, the TCRbeta library received unique molecular identifiers. MiXCR, run by TCRdb on the PCR reads, gives a single entry per CDR3 protein. The repertoire consists of 500,000 to 600,000 distinct CDR3 sequences, with around 20% occurring once and the leading ten covering around 3.3%. This sample is drawn from a study of T-cell reconstitution after alpha-beta-depleted transplantation in children.

The clonotype originates from a human donor who donated a stem cell graft to a child with acute lymphoblastic leukemia. Sequenced here: PBMCs from the stem cell graft donor, sampled from the stem cell graft. The V and J genes are TRBV7-9 and TRBJ2-7, with D uncertain. The CDR3 DNA reads TGTGCCAGCAGCTTAGCGAGGAACGAGCAGTACTTC. Translation: CASSLARNEQYF.